This passage covers 27 T cell receptor beta chains from one sample sequenced in a study of cytomegalovirus exposure and HLA in healthy donors. Vbeta (60) and Jbeta (13) primers were used in the PCR. Assay used: immunoSEQ multiplex PCR; TCRdb lists only in-frame clones, some missing. Among 120,000 to 150,000 clones listed, around 85% were seen once. Sequenced input: PBMCs. Receptor source: a woman under 40 in good health and CMV-seronegative.

This chain uses TRBV5-4 with TRBJ2-5; 14 nucleotides line up with TRBD2. The J call is uncertain, as TRBJ2-7 better fits the DNA end. The CDR3 spans 16 residues. CDR1 SGHNT and CDR2 YYREEE come from the germline V gene (reference sequence). In nucleotides, the CDR3 is TGTGCCAGCAGCTGGGGACTAGCGGGAGTTTTGAGCGAGCAGTACTTC. It yields the protein CASSWGLAGVLSEQYF.

The chain is built from TRBV13 and TRBJ1-6; D remains ambiguous. The V end was cut by 6 bases, the J end by 5 bases, with 14 bases between. Germline CDR1 reads PRHDT; CDR2 reads FYEKMQ (reference sequence). The CDR3 is made up of 15 amino acids. The CDR3 here is CASSRDRGHNSPLHF. The CDR3 nucleotides are TGTGCCAGCAGTCGAGATCGTGGGCATAATTCACCCCTCCACTTT.

The V gene is TRBV12-5, the J gene TRBJ2-1, with a weak D call TRBD2 (5 bases). V lost 6 bases and J 7 bases, leaving 19 bases between the germline ends. The length of the CDR3 is 15 residues. Germline loops: CDR1 LGHNT, CDR2 FRNRAP. Written as DNA, the CDR3 is TGTGCTAGTGGCCTCGTACTGCGGACTGATAATGAGCAGTTCTTC. Translating gives CASGLVLRTDNEQFF.

The chain has TRBV7-2 and TRBJ2-1, with 11 bases fitting TRBD2. Germline CDR1 and CDR2: SGHTA and FQGNSA. The length of the CDR3 is 13 residues. V lost 5 bases and J lost 15; bases outside the gene matches: 9. CDR3 region: CASSEGLAVARFF. CDR3 bases: TGTGCCAGCAGCGAGGGACTAGCGGTTGCCAGGTTCTTC.

This chain uses TRBV11-2 with TRBJ2-1; the D gene is possibly TRBD1 (5 bases). Germline CDR1 and CDR2: SGHAT and FQNNGV. The CDR3 has 13 residues. The germline V and J ends were trimmed by 0 bases and 9 bases, with 9 bases remaining between them. The CDR3 bases are TGTGCCAGCAGCTTAGACAGGGCATCTGAGCAGTTCTTC. Translated, it gives CASSLDRASEQFF.

The rearrangement joins TRBV2 to TRBJ1-1, with D possibly matching TRBD1 (6 bases). The germline V and J ends were trimmed by 6 bases and 10 bases, with 27 bases remaining between them. CDR1 is SNHLY, CDR2 FYNNEI, per germline. This CDR3 comprises 16 residues. The CDR3 protein is CASRASRSSTGLGAFF. The DNA for the CDR3 is TGTGCCAGCAGAGCCTCCAGATCGAGTACAGGGTTGGGAGCTTTCTTT.

The V gene is TRBV19, the J gene TRBJ1-1, with 7 bases identical to TRBD1. V gave up 7 bases and J gave up 8 bases; unmatched junction bases: 10. CDR1 is LNHDA and CDR2 is SQIVND in the germline V gene (reference sequence). There are 13 residues in the CDR3. CDR3 residues: CASTYLDRTEAFF. CDR3 nucleotides: TGTGCCAGTACCTACCTGGACAGGACGGAAGCTTTCTTT.

The rearrangement joins TRBV6-6 to TRBJ1-1; TRBD1 aligns across 7 bases. The ends lost 6 bases at V and 5 bases at J; junction bases unmatched: 6. The CDR3 length is 13 residues. The germline gives CDR1 MNHNY, CDR2 SVGAGI (reference sequence). Here the CDR3 reads CASRTGVRTEAFF. CDR3 sequence (DNA): TGTGCCAGCAGAACAGGGGTGAGGACTGAAGCTTTCTTT.

The chain joins TRBV19 to TRBJ1-4; no clear D gene. Between the trimmed V and J ends, which lost 0 bases and 8 bases, there was a span of 10 bases. The germline CDR1 and CDR2 sequences are LNHDA and SQIVND (reference sequence). The CDR3 contains 14 residues. DNA for the CDR3: TGTGCCAGTAGTATAGATTCGCGGAGGGAAAAACTGTTTTTT. Amino acids: CASSIDSRREKLFF.

The chain carries TRBV30 and TRBJ2-5; the match to TRBD1 covers 8 bases. CDR1 and CDR2 (germline): GTSNPN, SVGIG (reference sequence). This CDR3 spans 15 amino acids. Trimming cost V 1 base and J 2 bases; bases outside gene matches: 6. The CDR3 protein is CAWSGATGGQETQYF. The CDR3 DNA reads as TGTGCCTGGAGTGGGGCAACAGGGGGGCAAGAGACCCAGTACTTC.

This chain uses TRBV27 with TRBJ2-7; D is possibly TRBD1 (6 bases). The CDR3 length is 15 residues. V was trimmed by 2 bases and J by 4 bases, leaving 15 bases between them. The germline CDR1 and CDR2 sequences are MNHEY and SMNVEV (reference sequence). Here the CDR3 reads CASSLNQGRFYEQYF. In DNA, the CDR3 is TGTGCCAGCAGTTTAAATCAGGGGCGATTTTACGAGCAGTACTTC.

V usage is TRBV19 and J usage is TRBJ1-4; weak D call: TRBD1 (6 bases). Trimming stripped 2 bases from V and 6 bases from J, with 7 bases between. This CDR3 is built from 13 residues. Germline V lookup: CDR1 LNHDA, CDR2 SQIVND (reference sequence). Here the CDR3 DNA reads TGTGCCAGTAGTATATCAGGGGATGAAAAACTGTTTTTT. Translation: CASSISGDEKLFF.

The rearrangement links TRBV4-2 to TRBJ1-5, with D maybe TRBD1 (6 bases). CDR3 length equals 15 residues. The germline V and J ends were trimmed by 4 bases and 5 bases, with 15 bases remaining between them. Germline-derived CDR1 and CDR2 are LGHNA and YNFKEQ. CDR3 protein: CASSRTGGGYQPQHF. As DNA, the CDR3 is TGTGCCAGCAGCCGGACCGGGGGGGGCTATCAGCCCCAGCATTTT.

This chain's CDR3 is CASSSSEGLAKNIQYF. The CDR3 DNA reads TGTGCCAGCAGCTCGTCGGAGGGCTTAGCCAAAAACATTCAGTACTTC. The chain recombines TRBV5-4 with TRBJ2-4; possible D gene TRBD2, 6 bases. The germline gives CDR1 SGHNT, CDR2 YYREEE (reference sequence). This CDR3 comprises 16 residues. V lost 3 bases, J lost 0 bases, and 13 bases lay in between.

The chain uses TRBV29-1 and TRBJ1-2; 7 nucleotides match TRBD1. The CDR3 runs 9 residues. In germline, CDR1 is SQVTM, CDR2 ANQGSEA. The junction had 2 bases not matched to a gene; V was cut back by 6 bases and J by 10 bases. The CDR3 spells CSVDRAYTF. The CDR3 nucleotides are TGCAGCGTCGACAGGGCCTACACCTTC. Variable domain in full (rest from reference TRBV29-1 and TRBJ1-2): SAVISQKPSRDICQRGTSLTIQCQVDSQVTMMFWYRQQPGQSLTLIATANQGSEATYESGFVIDKFPISRPNLTFSTLTVSNMSPEDSSIYLCSVDRAYTFGSGTRLTVV.

The J gene is TRBJ1-1, the V gene TRBV30; no firm D call. The CDR3 sequence is 17 residues long. The V gene's germline CDR1 is GTSNPN and CDR2 SVGIG (reference sequence). V lost 3 bases and J lost 1, with 21 bases in between. CDR3 sequence: CAWRRRADSLTNTEAFF. The CDR3 coding sequence is TGTGCCTGGAGGAGACGCGCGGACTCCCTCACGAACACTGAAGCTTTCTTT.

The genes are TRBV4-1 and TRBJ1-1, with 8 bases identical to TRBD1. The CDR3 has 15 residues. Germline CDR1 is MGHRA and CDR2 is YSYEKL. The V gene end was trimmed by 0 bases and the J gene end by 4 bases; junction bases not matched to a gene: 4. The CDR3 loop is CASSQDQGAGTEAFF. The CDR3 DNA reads TGCGCCAGCAGCCAAGATCAGGGGGCGGGCACTGAAGCTTTCTTT.

V and J are TRBV28 and TRBJ1-4, with D perhaps TRBD1 (5 bases). This CDR3 contains 14 residues. Trimming shortened V by 3 bases and J by 5 bases, and 10 bases separated the two germline ends. Germline-derived CDR1 and CDR2 are MDHEN and SYDVKM. CDR3 DNA sequence: TGTGCCAGCAGTTTTGACAGCCCGAATGAAAAACTGTTTTTT. This sequence encodes CASSFDSPNEKLFF.

The V gene is TRBV7-9, the J gene TRBJ2-2; D is perhaps TRBD1 (5 bases). Germline lookup yields CDR1 SEHNR and CDR2 FQNEAQ (reference sequence). The CDR3 loop spans 15 amino acids. Trimming took off 5 bases at V and 3 bases at J, with 13 bases between the two ends. CDR3 nucleotides: TGTGCCAGCAGCCCCACCGGACACCACACCGGGGAGCTGTTTTTT. The encoded protein is CASSPTGHHTGELFF.

This chain uses TRBV7-9 with TRBJ1-3; 7 nucleotides match TRBD1. The CDR3 covers 13 residues. Trimming cost V 8 bases and J 2 bases; bases outside gene matches: 3. Germline V CDR1 and CDR2: SEHNR, FQNEAQ (reference sequence). The CDR3 nucleotides are TGTGCCAGCCGCGACAGGGCTGGAAACACCATATATTTT. Translating gives CASRDRAGNTIYF.

The V gene is TRBV4-1, the J gene TRBJ1-2; D gene unclear. Trimming stripped 1 base from V and 13 bases from J, with 10 bases between. This CDR3 is 11 amino acids long. The V gene's germline CDR1 is MGHRA and CDR2 YSYEKL. CDR3 region: CASSQGAGFTF. CDR3 DNA: TGCGCCAGCAGCCAAGGGGCCGGTTTCACCTTC.

The CDR3 coding sequence is TGTGCCAGCTCACCAGAAACAGGGGTGGTGGAGACCCAGTACTTC. Protein sequence: CASSPETGVVETQYF. The chain couples TRBV18 to TRBJ2-5; 7 bases match TRBD1. The CDR3 spans 15 residues. Losses at the gene ends were 2 bases for V and 5 bases for J; bases not matched to a gene: 8. The germline gives CDR1 KGHSH, CDR2 LQKENI.

This chain connects TRBV11-1 to TRBJ1-2; 8 bases fit TRBD1. Germline V gene data show CDR1 as SGHAT and CDR2 as FQDESV (reference sequence). There are 14 residues in the CDR3. After removal of 1 base from V and 8 bases from J, the junction contained 6 bases not matched to a gene. CDR3 nucleotide sequence: TGTGCCAGCAGCTTAGAGCGGACAGGGATCGGCTACACCTTC. It encodes CASSLERTGIGYTF.

This clone appeared a single time. The genes are TRBV5-1 and TRBJ2-5, with no clear D. V was pared by 7 bases and J by 3 bases, with 7 bases between. The CDR3 is 11 amino acids. From germline, CDR1 is SGHRS and CDR2 YFSETQ. The CDR3 is CASGKEETQYF. CDR3 nucleotides: TGCGCCAGCGGCAAAGAAGAGACCCAGTACTTC. The complete variable domain, with remaining parts taken from reference TRBV5-1 and TRBJ2-5, reads KAGVTQTPRYLIKTRGQQVTLSCSPISGHRSVSWYQQTPGQGLQFLFEYFSETQRNKGNFPGRFSGRQFSNSRSEMNVSTLELGDSALYLCASGKEETQYFGPGTRLLVL.

The chain recombines TRBV30 with TRBJ2-7, with 11 bases aligning to TRBD2. Germline trimming cut 6 bases from V and 12 bases from J; bases unmatched to any gene: 10. CDR1 GTSNPN and CDR2 SVGIG come from the germline V gene (reference sequence). This CDR3 is 12 amino acids long. CDR3 nucleotides: TGTGCCTGCGGGACTAGCGGCTACGGTCGGTACTTC. Protein product: CACGTSGYGRYF.

The gene calls are TRBV6-5 and TRBJ2-7; the match to TRBD1 covers 7 bases. CDR1 is MNHEY, CDR2 SVGAGI, per germline. This CDR3 comprises 14 residues. Germline trimming cut 4 bases from V and 0 bases from J; bases unmatched to any gene: 3. The CDR3 region is CASSSDRPSYEQYF. As DNA, the CDR3 is TGTGCCAGCAGTTCGGACAGGCCCTCCTACGAGCAGTACTTC.

The chain carries TRBV30 and TRBJ1-4, with a weak D call TRBD1 (5 bases). The CDR3 has 13 residues. The V gene lost 1 base and the J gene lost 2 bases, with 5 bases spanning the gap. From germline, CDR1 is GTSNPN and CDR2 SVGIG (reference sequence). The CDR3 spells CAWSAGTNEKLFF. The CDR3 coding sequence is TGTGCCTGGAGTGCAGGGACTAATGAAAAACTGTTTTTT.